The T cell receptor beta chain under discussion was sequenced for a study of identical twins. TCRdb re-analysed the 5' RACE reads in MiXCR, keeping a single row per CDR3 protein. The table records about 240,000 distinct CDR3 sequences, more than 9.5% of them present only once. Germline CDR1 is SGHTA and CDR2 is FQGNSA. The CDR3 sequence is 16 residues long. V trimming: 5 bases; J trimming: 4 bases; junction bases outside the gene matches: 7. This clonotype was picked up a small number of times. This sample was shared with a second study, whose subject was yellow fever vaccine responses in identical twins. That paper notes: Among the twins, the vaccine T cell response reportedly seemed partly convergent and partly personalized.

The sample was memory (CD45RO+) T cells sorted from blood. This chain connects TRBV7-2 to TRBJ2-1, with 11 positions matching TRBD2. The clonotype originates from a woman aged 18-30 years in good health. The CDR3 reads CASSETSGSRYNEQFF. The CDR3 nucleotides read TGTGCCAGCAGCGAAACTAGCGGGAGTAGGTACAATGAGCAGTTCTTC.